This T cell receptor (beta chain) came from a study of patients and donors after allogeneic stem cell transplantation (dated by TCRdb to the early 2020s). With respect to this clonotype: The target of this receptor is not known. No per-base quality is available; no much larger clone lies one base away.

Preparation of the library involved RT-PCR. Sequencing was performed on a NextSeq 550. Using fastp trimming at Q25 and MiXCR clonotype assembly, TCRdb reanalyzed the public sequencing data and kept in-frame beta chains. CDR3 protein duplicates are merged, each entry listing the most common genes and DNA. The sample table contains thousands of distinct CDR3 sequences; only one count was recorded for 12% of them. Around 53% of the sample comes from the top ten. The sample consisted of blood, either unsorted or a sorted T cell fraction (not recorded which). The sequence was obtained from a human donor who was either an allogeneic HSCT recipient or a stem cell or donor lymphocyte infusion donor (not recorded which). It is not recorded whose cells these are; they may come from a transplant donor.

The encoded CDR3 is CASSTDGFNQPQHF. In nucleotide form, the sequence is TGTGCCAGCAGCACAGACGGTTTCAATCAGCCCCAGCATTTT. The chain joins TRBV2 to TRBJ1-5, with the D gene not clear enough to name. V lost 6 bases and J lost 3 bases; the stretch between them is 12 bases long. There are 14 amino acids in the CDR3, from cysteine to phenylalanine inclusive. Only the CDR3 portion is preserved as DNA: 42 bases, with reading frame beginning at the first base. For CDR1 and CDR2, the germline V gene lists SNHLY and FYNNEI. The entire variable domain, with the stretches around the CDR3 drawn from the reference TRBV2 and TRBJ1-5 proteins, is EPEVTQTPSHQVTQMGQEVILRCVPISNHLYFYWYRQILGQKVEFLVSFYNNEISEKSEIFDDQFSVERPDGSNFTLKIRSTKLEDSAMYFCASSTDGFNQPQHFGDGTRLSIL.